This TCR beta chain was sequenced in a study of CD8 T cells in ankylosing spondylitis. Broader study findings: Reportedly, disease-linked clones are significantly enriched in ankylosing spondylitis patients' matched synovial fluid. In reactive arthritis synovial fluid and blood, some motif variants had been reported before. Roughly eight highly homologous variants made up a TCR beta motif that seemed to typify ankylosing spondylitis blood.

Quantitative molecular-barcoded 5'-RACE generated the TCR beta libraries. A single record per CDR3 protein comes from TCRdb applying MiXCR to the 5' RACE reads. The table includes fewer than 750,000 distinct CDR3 sequences, over 15% detected once. Comments on this clonotype: The antigen is unknown.

The germline V gene encodes CDR1 MNHEY and CDR2 SVGAGI. The CDR3 consists of 16 residues. Trimming removed 2 bases from V and 9 bases from J, with 17 bases in between. Sequences were obtained from blood, either unsorted or a sorted T cell fraction (not recorded which). The receptor was derived from a male donor with ankylosing spondylitis. The chain has TRBV6-5 and TRBJ1-6; D unclear. In nucleotides, the CDR3 is TGTGCCAGCAGTTACCGGCCTGTCGGGGAGGGTTCACCCCTCCACTTT. It is translated as CASSYRPVGEGSPLHF.